This T cell receptor beta chain originates from a study of shared clonotypes between healthy human individuals. Naive CD8 cells, CD45RO-negative and positively selected for CCR7, excluded terminally differentiated effector memory CD45RA+ cells. Worth noting for this clone: Its antigen is unidentified.

The V gene lost 10 bases and the J gene lost 2 bases, with 14 bases spanning the gap. Germline lookup yields CDR1 MGHDK and CDR2 SYGVNS. The CDR3 length is 13 residues. Authors' processing steps: As immunoSEQ supplied junction-only sequences (without quality scores), filtering differed. TCRdb's table, derived via immunoSEQ multiplex PCR, lists solely in-frame clones and lacks some. The DNA was the basis for D and trimming; V, J and clone size are from that table. The sample shows hundreds of thousands of clones, approximately 96% of them seen only once. Study-level points and caveats: Larger estimated richness was generally recorded for naive subsets relative to memory subsets.

V is TRBV25-1 and J is TRBJ1-1, with D unresolved. The sequencing sample was made of naive CD8+ T cells sorted from blood. The clonotype originates from a woman aged 25 to 39 in good health. Here the CDR3 DNA reads TGTGCCACCTCCCCCAGCCTAAACACTGAAGCTTTCTTT. Encoded protein: CATSPSLNTEAFF.